This TCR beta chain was documented in a study of T cell responses to AZD1222 COVID-19 vaccine (dated by TCRdb to the early 2020s). At the level of the whole study: TCR sequencing covered 230 to 250 trial participants: about 210 given two doses of AZD1222 and approximately 26 given two doses of MenACWY control vaccine. Trial participants were enrolled by age into 18-55, 56-69 and 70-plus year subgroups, with roughly 160, 29 and 62 TCR-sequenced participants respectively.

CDR3 length: 15 amino acids, cysteine to phenylalanine. Only CDR3 DNA remains: 45 bases, in frame from the first base. Via the germline V gene, CDR1 is LGHNA and CDR2 YSLEER. Trimming at the junction amounts to 1 base on V and 3 bases on J, and the germline ends lie 13 bases apart. The meaning of the sample's time point label: about 28 days (+/-7) after the second vaccine dose. AZD1222 recipients whose second dose came at about 4 weeks and those whose second dose came at about 12 weeks were combined into one group, since spike-specific TCR depth and breadth did not differ between the two schedules. Vaccinee samples were obtained from the UK trials COV001 and COV002, which included a single-blind randomized controlled phase 2/3 trial of AZD1222 (ChAdOx1 nCoV-19) in healthy adults. For TCRbeta chain sequencing, PBMC samples from trial participants were taken at day 0 and at day 28 after the second dose.

The paper's findings and limits, for the study overall: Only five to seven AZD1222 recipients were SARS-CoV-2 seropositive at baseline, limiting conclusions about previously exposed vaccinees. Because no samples from the day 14 peak response were available, repertoires could be characterized only after the peak T cell response. The 56-69-year group was small, and its depth increase did not reach significance, likely because of low power. The whole spike protein was spanned by vaccine-associated CD4 TCRs, and dominant responses were seen in regions 160-218 and 743-854. After two AZD1222 doses, both the breadth and the depth of spike-specific TCRs were significantly higher than at day 0 and than in MenACWY recipients. Epitopes outside the regions mutated in the B.1.351 and B.1.1.7 variants were reportedly recognized by nearly half of the unique spike-specific TCRs. Most participants were white British and females outnumbered males, and the authors suggested that clonal diversity may have been underestimated.

The CDR3 regions of human TCRbeta chains were analyzed by immunosequencing. As for the authors' bioinformatics: TCRs in the repertoires were compared against a reference library of SARS-CoV-2-specific TCRs that had been generated with the MIRA antigen-specificity platform. Breadth meant the fraction of unique TCRs that were SARS-CoV-2-associated, whereas depth meant the fraction of total T cells that were SARS-CoV-2-associated. Using the MIRA data, every spike-specific TCR was mapped to the spike region that the TCR reacted to and assigned to either a CD4 or a CD8 class. Log10-transformed breadth and depth values were compared by one-way ANOVA with Sidak's multiple comparisons tests. TCRdb's version of the immuneACCESS table is confined to in-frame rearrangements and falls short of the full clone set. An unresolved V gene accounts for under half of the shortfall where checked; the remainder is of unknown origin. Clone size and V and J calls were adopted from that table, with D and trimming inferred from the DNA. The sample data list around 160,000 clones, and roughly nine tenths of these were observed just once. The ten largest make up 1% to 1.5% of the sample.

A remark on this clone: This clone's antigen is unknown. No base quality information exists; no much larger clone differs at one position.

The source material was peripheral blood, sampled 28 days after the second AZD1222 dose. The receptor comes from an adult who received the AZD1222 COVID-19 vaccine. The rearrangement joined TRBV4-3 to TRBJ2-7; the D gene remains uncertain. The bases are TGCGCCAGCAGCCAAGGGTCGGCCTCGGTCTACGAGCAGTACTTC. The encoded protein is CASSQGSASVYEQYF.